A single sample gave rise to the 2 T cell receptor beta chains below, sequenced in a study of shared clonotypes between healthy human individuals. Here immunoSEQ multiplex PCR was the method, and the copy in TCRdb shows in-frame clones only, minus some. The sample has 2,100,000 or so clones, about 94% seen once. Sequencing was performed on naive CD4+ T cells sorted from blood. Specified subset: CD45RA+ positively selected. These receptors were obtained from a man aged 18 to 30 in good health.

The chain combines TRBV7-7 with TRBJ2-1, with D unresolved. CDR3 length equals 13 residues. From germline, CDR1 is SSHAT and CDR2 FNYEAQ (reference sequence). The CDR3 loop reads CASYGSSYNEQFF. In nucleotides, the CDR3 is TGTGCTAGCTACGGAAGCTCCTACAATGAGCAGTTCTTC.

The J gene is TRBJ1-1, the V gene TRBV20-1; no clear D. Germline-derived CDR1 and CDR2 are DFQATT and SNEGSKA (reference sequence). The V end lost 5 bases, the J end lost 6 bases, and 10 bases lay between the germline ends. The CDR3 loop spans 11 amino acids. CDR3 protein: CSAPSPPEAFF. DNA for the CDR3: TGCAGTGCTCCCTCCCCGCCTGAAGCTTTCTTT.